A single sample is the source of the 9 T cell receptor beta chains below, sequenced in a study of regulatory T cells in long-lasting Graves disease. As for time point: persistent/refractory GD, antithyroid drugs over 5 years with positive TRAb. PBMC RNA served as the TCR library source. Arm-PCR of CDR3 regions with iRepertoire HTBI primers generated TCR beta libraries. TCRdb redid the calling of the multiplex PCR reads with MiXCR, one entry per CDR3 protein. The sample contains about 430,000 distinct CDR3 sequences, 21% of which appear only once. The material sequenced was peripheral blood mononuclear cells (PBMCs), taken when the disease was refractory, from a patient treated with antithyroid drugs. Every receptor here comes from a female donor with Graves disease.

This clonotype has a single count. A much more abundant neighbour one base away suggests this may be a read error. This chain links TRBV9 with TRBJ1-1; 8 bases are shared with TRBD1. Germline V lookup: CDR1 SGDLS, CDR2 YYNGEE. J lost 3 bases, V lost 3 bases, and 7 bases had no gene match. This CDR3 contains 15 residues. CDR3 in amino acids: CASSDSGQADTEAFF. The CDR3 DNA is TGTGCCAGCAGCGATTCGGGACAGGCGGACACTGAAGCTTTCTTT. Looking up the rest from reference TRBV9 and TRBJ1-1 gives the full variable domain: DSGVTQTPKHLITATGQRVTLRCSPRSGDLSVYWYQQSLDQGLQFLIQYYNGEERAKGNILERFSAQQFPDLHSELNLSSLELGDSALYFCASSDSGQADTEAFFGQGTRLTVV.

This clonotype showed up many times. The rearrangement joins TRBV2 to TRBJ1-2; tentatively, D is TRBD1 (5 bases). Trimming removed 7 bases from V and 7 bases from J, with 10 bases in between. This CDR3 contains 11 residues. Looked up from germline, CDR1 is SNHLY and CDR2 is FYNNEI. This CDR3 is CASIGGAGYTF. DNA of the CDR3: TGTGCCAGCATTGGGGGAGCTGGCTACACCTTC.

DNA of the CDR3: TGTGCCTGGAGCCGGACAGGTCGGTTACAGCCCCAGCATTTT. Its protein is CAWSRTGRLQPQHF. This rearrangement joins TRBV30 to TRBJ1-5; 7 bases match TRBD1. Germline V gives CDR1 GTSNPN, CDR2 SVGIG (reference sequence). This CDR3 region has 14 residues. The V gene end was trimmed by 3 bases and the J gene end by 7 bases; junction bases not matched to a gene: 9.

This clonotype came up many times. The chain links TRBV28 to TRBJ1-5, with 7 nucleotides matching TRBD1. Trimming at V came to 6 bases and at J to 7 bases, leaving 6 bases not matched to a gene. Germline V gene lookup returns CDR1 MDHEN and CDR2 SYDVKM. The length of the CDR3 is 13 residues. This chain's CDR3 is CASRPGTVQPQHF. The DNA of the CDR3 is TGTGCCAGCAGGCCCGGGACAGTACAGCCCCAGCATTTT.

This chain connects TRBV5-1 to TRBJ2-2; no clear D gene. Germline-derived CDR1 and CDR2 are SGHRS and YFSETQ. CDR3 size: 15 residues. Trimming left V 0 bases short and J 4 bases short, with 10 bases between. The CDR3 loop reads CASSLGAQVTGELFF. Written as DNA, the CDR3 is TGCGCCAGCAGCTTGGGGGCGCAGGTCACCGGGGAGCTGTTTTTT.

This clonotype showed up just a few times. In nucleotides, the CDR3 is TGTGCCACCAGTGACCCCGGGACAGGGGAGGATGAAGCTTTCTTT. The encoded protein is CATSDPGTGEDEAFF. This chain joins TRBV24-1 and TRBJ1-1; 10 nucleotides align to TRBD1. The germline V gene has CDR1 KGHDR and CDR2 SFDVKD. The CDR3 extends over 15 amino acids. The V and J ends lost 4 bases and 7 bases, in that order; junction bases with no gene match: 8.

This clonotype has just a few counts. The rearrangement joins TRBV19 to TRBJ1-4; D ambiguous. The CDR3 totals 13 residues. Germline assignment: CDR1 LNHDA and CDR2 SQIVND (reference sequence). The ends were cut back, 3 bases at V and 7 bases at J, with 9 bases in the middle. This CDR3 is CASSIGYSEKLFF. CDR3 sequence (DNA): TGTGCCAGTAGTATCGGGTACAGTGAAAAACTGTTTTTT.

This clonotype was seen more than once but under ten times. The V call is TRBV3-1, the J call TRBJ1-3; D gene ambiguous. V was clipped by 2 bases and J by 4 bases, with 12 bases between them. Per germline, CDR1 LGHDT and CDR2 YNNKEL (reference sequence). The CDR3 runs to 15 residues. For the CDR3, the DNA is TGTGCCAGCAGCCAACGATTCACGGGCGGAAACACCATATATTTT. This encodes CASSQRFTGGNTIYF.

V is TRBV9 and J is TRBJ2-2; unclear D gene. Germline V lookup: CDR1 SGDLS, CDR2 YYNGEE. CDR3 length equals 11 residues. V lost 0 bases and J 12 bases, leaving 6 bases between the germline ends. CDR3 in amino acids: CASSVERKLFF. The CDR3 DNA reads TGTGCCAGCAGCGTAGAGAGAAAGCTGTTTTTT.